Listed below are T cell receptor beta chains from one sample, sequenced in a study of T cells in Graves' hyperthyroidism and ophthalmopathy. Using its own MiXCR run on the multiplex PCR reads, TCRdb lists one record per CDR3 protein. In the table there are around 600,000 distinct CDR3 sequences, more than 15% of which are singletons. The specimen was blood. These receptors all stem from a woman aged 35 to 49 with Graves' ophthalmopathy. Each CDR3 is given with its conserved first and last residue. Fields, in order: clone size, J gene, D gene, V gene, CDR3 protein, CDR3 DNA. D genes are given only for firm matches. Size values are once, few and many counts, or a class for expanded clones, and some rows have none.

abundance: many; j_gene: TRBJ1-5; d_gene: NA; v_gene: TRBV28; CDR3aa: CASSHSSNQPQHF; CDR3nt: TGTGCCAGCAGTCACAGTAGCAATCAGCCCCAGCATTTT
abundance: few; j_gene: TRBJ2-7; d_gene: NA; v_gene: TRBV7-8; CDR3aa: CASSRDAYYEQYF; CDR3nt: TGTGCCAGCAGCAGGGACGCTTACTACGAGCAGTACTTC
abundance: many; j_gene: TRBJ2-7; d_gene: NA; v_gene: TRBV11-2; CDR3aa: CASSPPRGRPYEQYF; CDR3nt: TGTGCCAGCAGCCCTCCGAGGGGGAGGCCCTACGAGCAGTACTTC
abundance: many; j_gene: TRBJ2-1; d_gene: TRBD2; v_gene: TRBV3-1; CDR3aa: CASSQEGREIMDEQFF; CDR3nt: TGTGCCAGCAGCCAAGAGGGGCGGGAGATTATGGATGAGCAGTTCTTC
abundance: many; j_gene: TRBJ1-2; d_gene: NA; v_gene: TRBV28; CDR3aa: CASSRKRIGYGYTF; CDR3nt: TGTGCCAGCAGCCGCAAGAGGATTGGGTACGGCTACACCTTC
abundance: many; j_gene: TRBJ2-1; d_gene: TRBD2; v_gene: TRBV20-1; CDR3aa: CSARVDGTSGRGLNEQFF; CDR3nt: TGCAGTGCTAGAGTGGACGGTACTAGCGGGAGGGGGCTGAATGAGCAGTTCTTC
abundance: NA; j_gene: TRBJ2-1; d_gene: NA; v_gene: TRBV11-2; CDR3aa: CASSLGVGSYNEQFF; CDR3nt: TGTGCCAGCAGCTTAGGGGTGGGCTCCTACAATGAGCAGTTCTTC
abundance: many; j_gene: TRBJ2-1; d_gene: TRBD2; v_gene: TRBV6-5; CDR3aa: CASSYSTSGINEQFF; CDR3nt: TGTGCCAGCAGTTACTCGACTAGCGGGATCAATGAGCAGTTCTTC
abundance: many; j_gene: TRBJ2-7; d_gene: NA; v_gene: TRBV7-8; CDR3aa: CASSQTSYEQYF; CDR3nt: TGTGCCAGCAGCCAGACTAGTTACGAGCAGTACTTC
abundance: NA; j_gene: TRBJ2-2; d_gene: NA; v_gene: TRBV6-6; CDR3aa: CASSYWSPDTGELCF; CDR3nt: TGTGCCAGCAGTTACTGGAGTCCGGACACCGGGGAGCTGTGTTTT
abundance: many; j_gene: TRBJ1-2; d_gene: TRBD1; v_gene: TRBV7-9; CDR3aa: CASSVGQGDGYTF; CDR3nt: TGTGCCAGCAGCGTAGGACAGGGCGATGGCTACACCTTC
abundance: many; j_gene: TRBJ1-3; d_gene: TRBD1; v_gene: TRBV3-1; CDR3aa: CASSQDHRGSGNTIYF; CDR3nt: TGTGCCAGCAGCCAAGACCACAGGGGTTCGGGAAACACCATATATTTT
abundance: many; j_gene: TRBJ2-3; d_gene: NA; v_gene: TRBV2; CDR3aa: CASTGSQLTYTQYF; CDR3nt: TGTGCCAGCACTGGGAGTCAGCTGACGTATACGCAGTATTTT
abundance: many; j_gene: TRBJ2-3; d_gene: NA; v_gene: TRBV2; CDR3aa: CASGVTDTQYF; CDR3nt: TGTGCCAGCGGAGTGACAGATACGCAGTATTTT
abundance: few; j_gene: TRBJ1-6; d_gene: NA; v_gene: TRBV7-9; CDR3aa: CASSPERGTSPLHF; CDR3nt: TGTGCCAGCAGCCCGGAGAGGGGGACTTCACCCCTCCACTTT
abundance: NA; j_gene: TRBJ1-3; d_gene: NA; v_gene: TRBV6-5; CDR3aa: CASSYSGLGYSGNTIYF; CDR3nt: TGTGCCAGCAGTTACTCTGGGTTGGGGTACTCTGGAAACACCATATATTTT
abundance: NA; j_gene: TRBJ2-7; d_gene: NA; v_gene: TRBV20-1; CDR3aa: CSARDPNKLDEQYF; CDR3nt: TGCAGTGCTAGAGATCCGAACAAGTTAGACGAGCAGTACTTC
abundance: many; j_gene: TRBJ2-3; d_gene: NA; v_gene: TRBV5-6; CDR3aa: CASSFPGAITDTQYF; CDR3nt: TGTGCCAGCAGCTTCCCAGGGGCGATCACAGATACGCAGTATTTT
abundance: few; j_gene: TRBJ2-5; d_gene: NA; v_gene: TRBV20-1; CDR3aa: CSASGSGTQFSGQQETQYF; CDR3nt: TGCAGTGCTAGTGGGTCCGGGACACAGTTTAGCGGCCAACAAGAGACCCAGTACTTC
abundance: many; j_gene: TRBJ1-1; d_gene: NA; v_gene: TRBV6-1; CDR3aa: CASSLTGGRAFF; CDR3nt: TGTGCCAGCAGCCTTACAGGTGGACGAGCTTTCTTT
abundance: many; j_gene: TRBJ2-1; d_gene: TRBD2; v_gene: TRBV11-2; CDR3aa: CASSLTDLAGSNEQFF; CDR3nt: TGTGCCAGCAGCTTAACTGATCTAGCGGGCAGCAATGAGCAGTTCTTC
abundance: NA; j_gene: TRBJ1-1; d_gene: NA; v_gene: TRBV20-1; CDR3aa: CSARDPWGMNTEAFF; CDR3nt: TGCAGTGCTAGAGACCCTTGGGGCATGAACACTGAAGCTTTCTTT
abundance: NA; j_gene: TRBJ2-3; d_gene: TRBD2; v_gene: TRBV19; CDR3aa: CASSIEASSGGAGHTDTQYF; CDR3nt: TGTGCCAGTAGTATAGAAGCGTCCAGCGGGGGCGCGGGTCACACGGATACGCAGTATTTT
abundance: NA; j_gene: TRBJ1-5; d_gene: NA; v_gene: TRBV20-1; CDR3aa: CSARVGSEDQPQHF; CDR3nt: TGCAGTGCTAGAGTGGGCTCCGAGGACCAGCCCCAGCATTTT
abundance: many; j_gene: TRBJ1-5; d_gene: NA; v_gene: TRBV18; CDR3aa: CASSPLAGQGQPQHF; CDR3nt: TGTGCCAGCTCACCGCTCGCGGGGCAAGGTCAGCCCCAGCATTTT
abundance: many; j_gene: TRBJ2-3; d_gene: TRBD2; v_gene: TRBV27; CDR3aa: CASTALAGGPTDTQYF; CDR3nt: TGTGCCAGCACGGCCCTAGCGGGAGGGCCCACAGATACGCAGTATTTT
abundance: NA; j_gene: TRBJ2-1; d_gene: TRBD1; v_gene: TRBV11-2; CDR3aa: CASSIRDRLSYNEQFF; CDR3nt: TGTGCCAGCAGCATCAGGGACAGGCTCTCCTACAATGAGCAGTTCTTC
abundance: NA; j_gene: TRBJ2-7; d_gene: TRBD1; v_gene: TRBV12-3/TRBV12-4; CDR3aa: CASSITGTGDGEQYF; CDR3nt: TGTGCCAGCAGTATCACCGGGACAGGGGACGGCGAGCAGTACTTC
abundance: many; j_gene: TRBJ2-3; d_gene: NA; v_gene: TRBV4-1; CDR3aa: CASSQGEGGHGTQYF; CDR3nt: TGCGCCAGCAGCCAAGGGGAAGGGGGGCACGGTACGCAGTATTTT
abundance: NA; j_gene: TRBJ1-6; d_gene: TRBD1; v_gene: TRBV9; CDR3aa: CASSSLPGQGDSPLHF; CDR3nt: TGTGCCAGCAGCTCTCTTCCGGGACAGGGGGATTCACCCCTCCACTTT
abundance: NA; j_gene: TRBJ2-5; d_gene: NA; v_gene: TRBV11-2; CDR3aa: CASSLEQGTETQYF; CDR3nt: TGTGCCAGCAGCTTAGAGCAGGGGACAGAGACCCAGTACTTC
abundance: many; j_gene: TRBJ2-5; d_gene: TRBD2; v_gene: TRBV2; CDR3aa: CASSERTRWETQYF; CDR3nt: TGTGCCAGCAGTGAACGGACTAGATGGGAGACCCAGTACTTC
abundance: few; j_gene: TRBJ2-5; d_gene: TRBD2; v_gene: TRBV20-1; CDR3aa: CSARDGVAGTETQYF; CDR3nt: TGCAGTGCTAGGGATGGGGTAGCGGGAACAGAGACCCAGTACTTC
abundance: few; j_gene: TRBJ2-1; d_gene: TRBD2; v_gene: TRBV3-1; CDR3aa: CASSQVVPAGGPRSYNEQFF; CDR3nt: TGTGCCAGCAGCCAAGTGGTCCCAGCGGGAGGGCCGAGGTCCTACAATGAGCAGTTCTTC
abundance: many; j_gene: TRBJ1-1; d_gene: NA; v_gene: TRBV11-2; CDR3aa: CASSLFRKNTEAFF; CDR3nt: TGTGCCAGCAGCTTATTTCGGAAGAACACTGAAGCTTTCTTT
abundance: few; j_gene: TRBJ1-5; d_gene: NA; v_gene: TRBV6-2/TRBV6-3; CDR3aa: CASSYSASYSNQPQHF; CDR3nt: TGTGCCAGCAGTTACTCGGCCAGCTATAGCAATCAGCCCCAGCATTTT